Following are 11 T cell receptor beta chains from one sample sequenced in a study of beta chain features in type 1 diabetes. Overall study findings and caveats: A moderate, significant TCRB CDR3 shortening appeared in type 1 diabetes across four CD4+ subsets.

These TCRs are of unknown antigen specificity. Reverse transcribing all isolated RNA meant expressed TCRB transcripts were sequenced. The table came from immunoSEQ multiplex PCR; TCRdb's copy has only in-frame clones and leaves some out. The sample has under 200,000 clones, 6.5% to 8.5% seen once. The sequenced material came from central memory CD4+ T cells from blood. Receptors originate from a woman between 18 and 29 years old with type 1 diabetes.

The table lists this clone with a few counts. The J gene is TRBJ1-1, the V gene TRBV7-9; D gene uncertain. The CDR3 sequence is 15 residues long. V was cut by 9 bases and J by 0 bases, with 17 bases left in between. Germline V gives CDR1 SEHNR, CDR2 FQNEAQ (reference sequence). This CDR3 reads CAREGLGSMNTEAFF. CDR3 sequence (DNA): TGTGCCAGGGAGGGCTTAGGCAGCATGAACACTGAAGCTTTCTTT.

This clone has a handful of counts. This sample includes further DNA sequences coding for the same CDR3. The chain recombines TRBV5-1 with TRBJ2-1; 13 nucleotides match TRBD2. CDR1 and CDR2 from the germline V gene are SGHRS and YFSETQ. With V trimmed by 0 bases and J by 6 bases, 3 bases remained unmatched. This CDR3 has 16 amino acids. Here the CDR3 DNA reads TGCGCCAGCAGCTTGGAACTAGCGGGGGGGGTCAATGAGCAGTTCTTC. Its translation: CASSLELAGGVNEQFF.

In nucleotides, the CDR3 is TGTGCCAGCAGCCAAGAGCTGAGGCTAGCGGAGCAGTACTTC. The encoded protein is CASSQELRLAEQYF. The chain combines TRBV4-2 with TRBJ2-7; D possibly corresponds to TRBD2 (6 bases). CDR1 and CDR2 (germline): LGHNA, YNFKEQ. The V end lost 0 bases, the J end lost 7 bases, and 13 bases lay between the germline ends. CDR3 length equals 14 residues.

The chain links TRBV6-6 to TRBJ2-5; tentatively, D is TRBD2 (7 bases). The V end lost 5 bases, the J end lost 3 bases, and 16 bases lay between the germline ends. The CDR3 is made up of 15 amino acids. Germline CDR1 MNHNY, CDR2 SVGAGI (reference sequence). DNA of the CDR3: TGTGCCAGCAGTCGAACGGGGGGCCAGGAAGAGACCCAGTACTTC. Translation gives CASSRTGGQEETQYF.

The chain uses TRBV4-2 and TRBJ2-1; a weak D match, TRBD1 (6 bases). This CDR3 has 17 residues. Germline values: CDR1 LGHNA, CDR2 YNFKEQ. V gave up 1 base and J gave up 5 bases, with 18 bases separating them. CDR3 nucleotide sequence: TGTGCCAGCAGCCAAGGAATCGGGACCAGGGGACACAATGAGCAGTTCTTC. It is translated as CASSQGIGTRGHNEQFF.

V usage is TRBV29-1 and J usage is TRBJ1-2; TRBD1 aligns across 8 bases. Germline trimming cut 5 bases from V and 8 bases from J; bases unmatched to any gene: 7. From germline, CDR1 is SQVTM and CDR2 ANQGSEA. CDR3 length: 12 residues. The CDR3 loop is CSVTDRVRGYTF. CDR3 in DNA: TGCAGCGTTACGGACAGGGTACGAGGCTACACCTTC. Full variable domain (outside the CDR3, taken from reference TRBV29-1 and TRBJ1-2): SAVISQKPSRDICQRGTSLTIQCQVDSQVTMMFWYRQQPGQSLTLIATANQGSEATYESGFVIDKFPISRPNLTFSTLTVSNMSPEDSSIYLCSVTDRVRGYTFGSGTRLTVV.

The rearrangement links TRBV18 to TRBJ2-3; TRBD1 is a possible D gene (5 bases). This CDR3 is 14 amino acids long. V dropped 3 bases and J dropped 11 bases, with 18 bases sitting between them. CDR1 and CDR2 from the germline V gene are KGHSH and LQKENI. Here the CDR3 DNA reads TGTGCCAGCTCACCGAACCACCAGGGTCTGGGGCAGTATTTT. Protein: CASSPNHQGLGQYF.

The chain is built from TRBV29-1 and TRBJ2-1, with D tentatively TRBD2 (6 bases). Between the trimmed V and J ends, which lost 7 bases and 0 bases, there was a span of 22 bases. CDR1 SQVTM and CDR2 ANQGSEA come from the germline V gene. The length of the CDR3 is 17 residues. The CDR3 loop reads CSAPGRTGLSSYNEQFF. DNA for the CDR3: TGCAGCGCTCCGGGCCGGACGGGACTGAGCTCCTACAATGAGCAGTTCTTC.

The chain couples TRBV2 to TRBJ1-6, with 9 bases that match TRBD1. The CDR3 covers 15 residues. V was clipped by 6 bases and J by 8 bases; unmatched bases: 8. Germline lookup yields CDR1 SNHLY and CDR2 FYNNEI. The CDR3 bases are TGTGCCAGCAGCGTGACCGGGACAGGGTATTCACCCCTCCACTTT. Protein sequence: CASSVTGTGYSPLHF. The full variable domain, with the rest looked up from reference TRBV2 and TRBJ1-6, is EPEVTQTPSHQVTQMGQEVILRCVPISNHLYFYWYRQILGQKVEFLVSFYNNEISEKSEIFDDQFSVERPDGSNFTLKIRSTKLEDSAMYFCASSVTGTGYSPLHFGNGTRLTVT.

The chain carries TRBV4-2 and TRBJ2-5; 10 bases are a match to TRBD2. CDR1 is LGHNA, CDR2 YNFKEQ, per germline. The CDR3 is 16 residues long. V shed 1 base, J shed 5 bases, and the junction held 7 bases outside the gene matches. This CDR3 reads CASSQGTSGGRETQYF. The CDR3 DNA reads as TGTGCCAGCAGCCAAGGGACTAGCGGAGGGAGGGAGACCCAGTACTTC.

The V call is TRBV5-1, the J call TRBJ2-2; D is unresolved. Germline V lookup: CDR1 SGHRS, CDR2 YFSETQ. The CDR3 loop spans 15 amino acids. V was pared by 0 bases and J by 1 base, with 7 bases between. The CDR3 reads CASSLDAGNTGELFF. The CDR3 nucleotides read TGCGCCAGCAGCTTGGATGCAGGGAACACCGGGGAGCTGTTTTTT.